A selection of T cell receptor beta chains follows, all from one sample in a study of T cells expressing NK-cell markers. TCRdb derives one entry per CDR3 protein from the 5' RACE reads, leaving out DNA. The sample data list about 390,000 distinct CDR3 sequences. The source material was blood T cells: a sorted CD56 or NKG2C T cell subset, CD4+ or CD8+ T cells, or bulk PBMC T cells (not recorded which). The receptors here all came from a woman aged 45 to 65 in good health. The CDR3 runs from the conserved cysteine through the conserved F or W.

v_gene: TRBV5-5; j_gene: TRBJ1-6; CDR3aa: CASSRESSYNSPLHF
v_gene: TRBV4-1; j_gene: TRBJ2-1; CDR3aa: CASSQGAKGQFF
v_gene: TRBV3-1; j_gene: TRBJ2-3; CDR3aa: CASVSGFSDTQYF
v_gene: TRBV5-5; j_gene: TRBJ2-2; CDR3aa: CASSVGDASGGAGELFF
v_gene: TRBV15; j_gene: TRBJ2-1; CDR3aa: CATSRGLAGEGNEQFF
v_gene: TRBV20-1; j_gene: TRBJ2-4; CDR3aa: CSARLLAGALLAKNIQYF
v_gene: TRBV28; j_gene: TRBJ1-1; CDR3aa: CASSSPANTEAFF
v_gene: TRBV5-1; j_gene: TRBJ2-3; CDR3aa: CASSLAWVRSDTQYF
v_gene: TRBV12-1; j_gene: TRBJ2-7; CDR3aa: CASSFWVRLAATPYEQYF
v_gene: TRBV7-7; j_gene: TRBJ2-3; CDR3aa: CASSLDPADTQYF
v_gene: TRBV5-1; j_gene: TRBJ2-5; CDR3aa: CASSLGQGGHQETQYF
v_gene: TRBV20-1; j_gene: TRBJ2-3; CDR3aa: CSAAGATADTQYF
v_gene: TRBV7-8; j_gene: TRBJ2-5; CDR3aa: CASSLAVTRETQYF
v_gene: TRBV5-4; j_gene: TRBJ2-1; CDR3aa: CASSLDLAGARGEQFF
v_gene: TRBV30; j_gene: TRBJ1-2; CDR3aa: CAWREVYGYTF
v_gene: TRBV12-3/TRBV12-4; j_gene: TRBJ1-1; CDR3aa: CASSLEPRGTEAFF